The rows below give T cell receptor beta chains drawn from one sample of a study of shared clonotypes between healthy human individuals. Profiled with immunoSEQ multiplex PCR; TCRdb holds only in-frame clones, not every one. The sample records nearly 2 million clones, about 94% being singletons. What was sequenced was naive CD8+ T cells sorted from blood. The receptor source for this set is a man between 18 and 35 years old in good health. The CDR3 runs from the conserved cysteine through the conserved F or W. Each record gives: CDR3 length, D gene, V gene, J gene, clone size, CDR3 DNA, CDR3 protein. The D gene is left open where the match is weak. Size is stated for part of the rows, as once, few or many counts, or as a class when the clone is expanded.

>13|NA|TRBV21-1|TRBJ1-1|NA
TGTGCCAGCAGCAAAGATTACGGGCCTGAAGCTTTCTTT
CASSKDYGPEAFF
>14|TRBD1|TRBV4-1|TRBJ1-2|few
TGCGCCAGCAGCCAAGATCCCAGGGGGGATGGCTACACCTTC
CASSQDPRGDGYTF
>15|NA|TRBV4-1|TRBJ2-3|NA
TGCGCCAGCAGCCAAGAAGGCAGCGCGGTAGATACGCAGTATTTT
CASSQEGSAVDTQYF
>15|NA|TRBV4-2|TRBJ2-7|NA
TGTGCCAGCAGCCAAGAGTGGCAGCTACCCTACGAGCAGTACTTC
CASSQEWQLPYEQYF
>14|NA|TRBV7-6|TRBJ2-7|NA
TGTGCCAGCAGCTTAGCGGCGGCTGGCTACGAGCAGTACTTC
CASSLAAAGYEQYF
>12|TRBD1|TRBV29-1|TRBJ2-3|few
TGCAGCGTCGGAGACAGGGGAGATACGCAGTATTTT
CSVGDRGDTQYF
>17|TRBD2|TRBV4-3|TRBJ2-3|NA
TGCGCCAGCAGCCAGGGACTAGCGGGACCTAGCACAGATACGCAGTATTTT
CASSQGLAGPSTDTQYF
>14|NA|TRBV5-5|TRBJ2-5|NA
TGTGCCAGCAGCACCCAGGCCTTTGAAGAGACCCAGTACTTC
CASSTQAFEETQYF
>14|NA|TRBV9|TRBJ1-2|NA
TGTGCCAGCAGCGTAGGGAGGGCCGGCGGAAGCTACACCTTC
CASSVGRAGGSYTF
>14|NA|TRBV6-5|TRBJ2-5|once
TGTGCCAGCAGTTACTCAAGTGGACAAGAGACCCAGTACTTC
CASSYSSGQETQYF
>15|TRBD1|TRBV5-1|TRBJ2-7|NA
TGCGCCAGCAGCCCGCTGGACAGGGGCTCCTACGAGCAGTACTTC
CASSPLDRGSYEQYF
>15|TRBD1|TRBV27|TRBJ2-7|NA
TGTGCCAGCAATCCCGGGACAGGGGAGTCTCACGAGCAGTACTTC
CASNPGTGESHEQYF
>15|NA|TRBV13|TRBJ1-4|NA
TGTGCCAGCAGCGTCCGGGGTGCAACTAATGAAAAACTGTTTTTT
CASSVRGATNEKLFF
>13|NA|TRBV4-3|TRBJ1-6|NA
TGCGCCAGCAGCCAAGATGGGGATTCACCCCTCCACTTT
CASSQDGDSPLHF
>13|TRBD1|TRBV15|TRBJ1-2|NA
TGTGCCACCAGCCCGACAGGGCACTATGGCTACACCTTC
CATSPTGHYGYTF
>14|TRBD1|TRBV5-1|TRBJ1-1|NA
TGCGCCAGCAGCTCCTGGACAGGGGACACTGAAGCTTTCTTT
CASSSWTGDTEAFF
>16|TRBD2|TRBV19|TRBJ2-1|NA
TGTGCCAGTAGTATAATAGCGGGAGGGTCCTACAATGAGCAGTTCTTC
CASSIIAGGSYNEQFF
>14|NA|TRBV19|TRBJ1-5|NA
TGTGCCAGTAGTGCCGGACAGAAGAATCAGCCCCAGCATTTT
CASSAGQKNQPQHF
>11|NA|TRBV13|TRBJ1-1|NA
TGTGCCAGCAGCCCCTTGGTTGAAGCTTTCTTT
CASSPLVEAFF
>16|TRBD1|TRBV5-8|TRBJ1-2|NA
TGTGCCAGCAGCCCGCAGCCGGGACAGGGGGCCTATGGCTACACCTTC
CASSPQPGQGAYGYTF
>13|NA|TRBV19|TRBJ2-2|NA
TGTGCCAGTAGTATATCGGGCTCCGGGGAGCTGTTTTTT
CASSISGSGELFF
>12|NA|TRBV5-1|TRBJ2-1|NA
TGCGCCAGCAGCTTGGAGGGAAATGAGCAGTTCTTC
CASSLEGNEQFF
>13|NA|TRBV30|TRBJ2-5|NA
TGTGCCTGGGAGGGGGGCCACCGAGAGACCCAGTACTTC
CAWEGGHRETQYF
>15|TRBD1|TRBV27|TRBJ1-5|NA
TGTGCCAGCAGTCCCGGGGGACAGGGGAATCAGCCCCAGCATTTT
CASSPGGQGNQPQHF
>13|TRBD2|TRBV7-2|TRBJ2-7|NA
TGTGCCAGCAGCTTAGTGGGGACTAGGGAGCAGTACTTC
CASSLVGTREQYF
>14|TRBD1|TRBV19|TRBJ1-6|NA
TGTGCCAGTAGTATGGGACAGTCTAATTCACCCCTCCACTTT
CASSMGQSNSPLHF
>14|NA|TRBV4-3|TRBJ2-5|NA
TGCGCCAGCAGCCGCGCACTGCTCGGGGAGACCCAGTACTTC
CASSRALLGETQYF
>16|TRBD1|TRBV11-2|TRBJ2-7|NA
TGTGCCAGCAGCTTAGACCCCGACAGGGAAGCCTACGAGCAGTACTTC
CASSLDPDREAYEQYF
>15|NA|TRBV4-3|TRBJ1-4|NA
TGCGCCAGCAGCCGCATGACGGATACTAATGAAAAACTGTTTTTT
CASSRMTDTNEKLFF
>15|TRBD2|TRBV2|TRBJ2-5|few
TGTGCCAGCAGTGAAGACGGGACTAGGGGGGAGACCCAGTACTTC
CASSEDGTRGETQYF
>14|NA|TRBV6-6|TRBJ1-3|NA
TGTGCCAGCACCGACGGGGTATCTGGAAACACCATATATTTT
CASTDGVSGNTIYF
>19|TRBD2|TRBV9|TRBJ2-2|NA
TGTGCCAGCAGCGAGGCCCAGACGTCAGCGGGAGGGGGCACCGGGGAGCTGTTTTTT
CASSEAQTSAGGGTGELFF
>14|TRBD1|TRBV5-4|TRBJ1-1|NA
TGTGCCAGCAGCTTGCCCGGGACAGGGAGTGAAGCTTTCTTT
CASSLPGTGSEAFF
>12|TRBD1|TRBV29-1|TRBJ2-7|NA
TGCAGCGTCGTGACAGGGTGGTACGAGCAGTACTTC
CSVVTGWYEQYF
>14|NA|TRBV13|TRBJ2-7|NA
TGTGCCAGCAGCTTAGGCGGGCTGCCCTACGAGCAGTACTTC
CASSLGGLPYEQYF
>15|TRBD2|TRBV11-2|TRBJ2-3|NA
TGTGCCAGCAGCCTTGTAGGCGGGGGAGCAGATACGCAGTATTTT
CASSLVGGGADTQYF
>18|TRBD2|TRBV2|TRBJ2-1|NA
TGTGCCAGCCCCGCCAACTCCGGGACTAGCGACTCCTACAATGAGCAGTTCTTC
CASPANSGTSDSYNEQFF
>15|NA|TRBV4-3|TRBJ2-7|once
TGCGCCAGCAGCCAAGATTCGGCAGGGGCCTACGAGCAGTACTTC
CASSQDSAGAYEQYF
>17|NA|TRBV28|TRBJ2-6|NA
TGTGCCAGCAGTAGGCGAGTGACACAAAGTCGGGCCAACGTCCTGACTTTC
CASSRRVTQSRANVLTF
>12|NA|TRBV30|TRBJ1-1|NA
TGTGCCATTAGGGGCATGAACACTGAAGCTTTCTTT
CAIRGMNTEAFF
>14|NA|TRBV28|TRBJ2-1|NA
TGTGCCAGCAGTTTAGAAATACCCTACAATGAGCAGTTCTTC
CASSLEIPYNEQFF
>15|NA|TRBV14|TRBJ2-3|NA
TGTGCCAGCAGTTTTGCTACGGGAGGCACAGATACGCAGTATTTT
CASSFATGGTDTQYF
>14|NA|TRBV10-1|TRBJ2-3|NA
TGCGCCAGCAGTGAGAACTACAACACAGATACGCAGTATTTT
CASSENYNTDTQYF
>13|NA|TRBV5-6|TRBJ2-1|NA
TGTGCCAGCAGCCGGGACGATAACAATGAGCAGTTCTTC
CASSRDDNNEQFF
>13|NA|TRBV28|TRBJ1-1|NA
TGTGCCAGCAGTTTTCGGCCGAACCTTGAAGCTTTCTTT
CASSFRPNLEAFF
>15|NA|TRBV6-5|TRBJ2-6|NA
TGTGCCAGCGGCCCCGGGATGCCTGGGGCCAACGTCCTGACTTTC
CASGPGMPGANVLTF